The source of this TCR beta chain is a study of blood T cell repertoires in COVID-19. On the study more broadly: Italy, Spain and the United States were the sources of the convalescent and acute COVID-19 samples. PBMCs, B-cell-depleted T cells, or T cells provided the cDNA or gDNA that made up the material.

Symptom resolution, clearance, or two negative PCRs marked the recovered donors of Cohort 3. Germline V lookup: CDR1 SGDLS, CDR2 YYNGEE. Trimming cost V 4 bases and J 4 bases, with 20 bases left between them. This CDR3 comprises 17 residues. The table came from immunoSEQ multiplex PCR; TCRdb's copy has only in-frame clones and leaves some out. The table shows roughly 300,000 clones, with about 85% occurring only once. What was sequenced was PBMCs or T cells enriched from blood (not recorded which). This receptor was identified in a woman aged 25 to 39 who had recovered from COVID-19. The rearrangement joins TRBV9 to TRBJ2-2; maybe TRBD1 (5 bases). The CDR3 loop is CASSPHPTDRSTGELFF. For the CDR3, the DNA is TGTGCCAGCAGCCCCCACCCGACAGACAGATCCACCGGGGAGCTGTTTTTT.